The clone carrying this T cell receptor beta chain was seen a handful of times. Its specificity is unknown. The data are from a study of T-cell reconstitution after alpha-beta-depleted transplantation in children. Whole-study findings and limits: Surviving thymic progenitors and recipient T cells were the source of high TCRbeta diversity at day 60 in some patients.

The TCRbeta library was prepared with unique molecular identifiers. Via MiXCR, TCRdb re-called the PCR reads, giving one row per CDR3 protein. The profile covers around 16,000 distinct CDR3 sequences, with around 7.7% appearing a single time and 35% to 45% taken by the ten largest. The CDR3 contains 15 residues. Germline V CDR1 and CDR2: SGHNT, YYREEE (reference sequence). V was cut by 0 bases and J by 2 bases, with 11 bases left in between. The input for sequencing was PBMCs, mostly from graft donor cells, taken 60 days after TCRalphabeta/CD19-depleted stem cell transplant. The chain couples TRBV5-4 to TRBJ2-5, with a weak D call TRBD2 (6 bases). The TCR was taken from a boy under three years old who had a stem cell transplant for Wiskott-Aldrich syndrome, so the T cells may come from the graft donor. The CDR3 sequence is CASSLEEGPQETQYF. The CDR3 DNA sequence: TGTGCCAGCAGCTTGGAGGAGGGGCCGCAAGAGACCCAGTACTTC.